This entry concerns a single TCR beta chain. V was trimmed by 1 base and J by 4 bases, leaving 15 bases between them. The CDR3 is made up of 16 amino acids. CDR1 is LNHNV, CDR2 YYDKDF, per germline (reference sequence). This sample stems from a study of technical replicates of blood from several donors. TCRdb's table, derived via immunoSEQ multiplex PCR, lists solely in-frame clones and lacks some. The top ten clones hold around 0.4% of a sample with under 85,000 clones, 85% to 95% of them seen once. This clonotype originated in a human donor in good health. The source material was T cells isolated from PBMCs. The chain has TRBV15 and TRBJ2-3, with D tentatively TRBD2 (6 bases). The CDR3 is CATSRVILGGADTQYF. The CDR3 nucleotides read TGTGCCACCAGCAGAGTAATTCTAGGCGGGGCAGATACGCAGTATTTT.